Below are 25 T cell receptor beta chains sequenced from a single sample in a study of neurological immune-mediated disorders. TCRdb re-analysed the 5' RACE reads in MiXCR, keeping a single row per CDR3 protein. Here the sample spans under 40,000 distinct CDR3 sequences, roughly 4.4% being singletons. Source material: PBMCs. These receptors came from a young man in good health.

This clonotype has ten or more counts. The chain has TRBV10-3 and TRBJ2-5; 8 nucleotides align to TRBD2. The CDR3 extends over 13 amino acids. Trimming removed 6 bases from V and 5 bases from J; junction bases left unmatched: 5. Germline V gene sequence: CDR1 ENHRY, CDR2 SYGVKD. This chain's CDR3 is CAISRGGRETQYF. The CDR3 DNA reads TGTGCCATCAGCCGGGGGGGCAGGGAGACCCAGTACTTC.

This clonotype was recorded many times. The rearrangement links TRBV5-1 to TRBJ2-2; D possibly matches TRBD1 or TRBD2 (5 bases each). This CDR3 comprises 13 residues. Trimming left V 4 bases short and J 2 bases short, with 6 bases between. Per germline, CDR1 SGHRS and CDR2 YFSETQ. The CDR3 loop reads CASSGDNTGELFF. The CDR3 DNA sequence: TGCGCCAGCAGCGGGGACAACACCGGGGAGCTGTTTTTT. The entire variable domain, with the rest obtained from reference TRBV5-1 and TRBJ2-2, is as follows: KAGVTQTPRYLIKTRGQQVTLSCSPISGHRSVSWYQQTPGQGLQFLFEYFSETQRNKGNFPGRFSGRQFSNSRSEMNVSTLELGDSALYLCASSGDNTGELFFGEGSRLTVL.

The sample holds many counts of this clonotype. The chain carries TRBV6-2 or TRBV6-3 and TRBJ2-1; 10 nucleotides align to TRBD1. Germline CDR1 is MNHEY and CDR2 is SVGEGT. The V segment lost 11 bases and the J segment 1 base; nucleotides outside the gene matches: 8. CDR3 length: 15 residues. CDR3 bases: TGTGCCCACTCGGGACAGGGGTCGTCCTACAATGAGCAGTTCTTC. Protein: CAHSGQGSSYNEQFF.

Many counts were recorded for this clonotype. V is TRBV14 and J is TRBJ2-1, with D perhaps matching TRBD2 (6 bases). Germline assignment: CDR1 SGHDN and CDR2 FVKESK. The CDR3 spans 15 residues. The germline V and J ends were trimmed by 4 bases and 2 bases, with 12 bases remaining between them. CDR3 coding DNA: TGTGCCAGCAGCCGGGGGGAGAGCACCTACAATGAGCAGTTCTTC. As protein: CASSRGESTYNEQFF.

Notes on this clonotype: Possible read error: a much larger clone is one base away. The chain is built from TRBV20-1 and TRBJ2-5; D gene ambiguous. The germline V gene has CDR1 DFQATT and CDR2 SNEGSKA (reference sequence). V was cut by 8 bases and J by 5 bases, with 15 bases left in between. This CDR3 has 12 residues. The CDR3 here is CSSVVMSETQYF. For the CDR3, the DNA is TGCAGTAGCGTGGTAATGTCGGAGACCCAGTACTTC.

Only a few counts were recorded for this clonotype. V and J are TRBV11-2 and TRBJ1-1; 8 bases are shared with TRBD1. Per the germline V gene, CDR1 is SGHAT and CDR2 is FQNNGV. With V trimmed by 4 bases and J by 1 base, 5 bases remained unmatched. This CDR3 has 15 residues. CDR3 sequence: CASSSSDRANTEAFF. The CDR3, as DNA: TGTGCCAGCAGCTCCTCGGACAGGGCGAACACTGAAGCTTTCTTT.

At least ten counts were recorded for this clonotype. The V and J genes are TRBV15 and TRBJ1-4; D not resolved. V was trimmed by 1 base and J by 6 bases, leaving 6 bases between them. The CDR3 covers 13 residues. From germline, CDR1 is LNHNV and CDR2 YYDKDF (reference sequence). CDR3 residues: CATSRGRDEKLFF. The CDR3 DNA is TGTGCCACCAGCAGAGGGCGTGATGAAAAACTGTTTTTT.

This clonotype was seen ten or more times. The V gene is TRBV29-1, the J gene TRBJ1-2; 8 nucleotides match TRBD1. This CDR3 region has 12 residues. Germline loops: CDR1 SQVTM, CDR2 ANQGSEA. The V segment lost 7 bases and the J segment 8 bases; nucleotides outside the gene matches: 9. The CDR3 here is CSAWTGRRGYTF. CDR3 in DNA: TGCAGCGCATGGACAGGGAGGCGAGGCTACACCTTC.

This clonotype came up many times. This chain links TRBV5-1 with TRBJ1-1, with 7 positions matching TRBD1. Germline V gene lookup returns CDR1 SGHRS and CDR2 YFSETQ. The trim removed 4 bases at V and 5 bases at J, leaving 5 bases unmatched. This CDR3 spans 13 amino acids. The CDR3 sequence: CASSRQQGTEAFF. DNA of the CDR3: TGCGCCAGCAGCCGCCAACAGGGGACTGAAGCTTTCTTT.

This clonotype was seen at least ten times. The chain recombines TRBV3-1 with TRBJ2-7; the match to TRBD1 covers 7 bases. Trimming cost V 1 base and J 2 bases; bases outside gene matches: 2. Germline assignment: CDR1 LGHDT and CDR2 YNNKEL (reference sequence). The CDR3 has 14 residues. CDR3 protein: CASSQGQGPYEQYF. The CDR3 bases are TGTGCCAGCAGCCAAGGACAGGGACCCTACGAGCAGTACTTC.

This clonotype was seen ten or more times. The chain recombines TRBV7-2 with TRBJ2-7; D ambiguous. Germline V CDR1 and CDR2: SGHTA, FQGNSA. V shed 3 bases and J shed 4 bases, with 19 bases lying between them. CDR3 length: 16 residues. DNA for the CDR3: TGTGCCAGCAGCTTGCTTCCCCGGCTATCGGCGTACGAGCAGTACTTC. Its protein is CASSLLPRLSAYEQYF.

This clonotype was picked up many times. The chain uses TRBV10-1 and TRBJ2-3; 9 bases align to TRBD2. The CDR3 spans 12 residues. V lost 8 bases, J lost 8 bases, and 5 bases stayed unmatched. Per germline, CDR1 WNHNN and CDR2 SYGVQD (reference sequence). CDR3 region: CASGASGATQYF. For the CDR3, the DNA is TGCGCCAGCGGAGCTAGCGGGGCTACGCAGTATTTT.

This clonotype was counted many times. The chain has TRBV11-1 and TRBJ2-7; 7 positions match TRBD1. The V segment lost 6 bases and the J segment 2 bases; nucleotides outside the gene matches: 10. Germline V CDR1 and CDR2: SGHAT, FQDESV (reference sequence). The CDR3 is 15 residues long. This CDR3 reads CASSFLRQGPYEQYF. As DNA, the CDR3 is TGTGCCAGCAGTTTTTTAAGACAGGGTCCCTACGAGCAGTACTTC.

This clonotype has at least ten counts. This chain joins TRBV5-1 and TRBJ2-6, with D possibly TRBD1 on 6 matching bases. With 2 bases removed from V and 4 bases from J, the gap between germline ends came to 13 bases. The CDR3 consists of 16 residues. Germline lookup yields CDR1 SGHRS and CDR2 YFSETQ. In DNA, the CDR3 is TGCGCCAGCAGCTTACAGGGAGTTACCGGGGCCAACGTCCTGACTTTC. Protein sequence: CASSLQGVTGANVLTF. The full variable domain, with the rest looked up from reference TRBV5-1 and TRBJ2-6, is KAGVTQTPRYLIKTRGQQVTLSCSPISGHRSVSWYQQTPGQGLQFLFEYFSETQRNKGNFPGRFSGRQFSNSRSEMNVSTLELGDSALYLCASSLQGVTGANVLTFGAGSRLTVL.

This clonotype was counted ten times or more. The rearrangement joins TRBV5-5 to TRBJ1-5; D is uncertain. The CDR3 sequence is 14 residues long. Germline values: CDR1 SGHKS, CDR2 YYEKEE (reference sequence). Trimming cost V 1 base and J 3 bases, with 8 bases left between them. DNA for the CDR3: TGTGCCAGCAGCTTGAGTAGCCTCAATCAGCCCCAGCATTTT. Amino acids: CASSLSSLNQPQHF.

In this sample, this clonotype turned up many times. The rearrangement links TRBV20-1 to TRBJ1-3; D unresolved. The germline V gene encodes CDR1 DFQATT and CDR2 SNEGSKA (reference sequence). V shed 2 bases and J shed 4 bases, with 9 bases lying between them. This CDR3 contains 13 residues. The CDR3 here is CSARRFQGNTIYF. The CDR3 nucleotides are TGCAGTGCTAGAAGATTTCAGGGAAACACCATATATTTT.

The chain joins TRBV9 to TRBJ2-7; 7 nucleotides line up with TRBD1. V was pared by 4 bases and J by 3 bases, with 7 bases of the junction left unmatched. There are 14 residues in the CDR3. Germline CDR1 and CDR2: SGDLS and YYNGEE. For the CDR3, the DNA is TGTGCCAGCAGCTCACACCCAGGGGGCTACGAGCAGTACTTC. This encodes CASSSHPGGYEQYF.

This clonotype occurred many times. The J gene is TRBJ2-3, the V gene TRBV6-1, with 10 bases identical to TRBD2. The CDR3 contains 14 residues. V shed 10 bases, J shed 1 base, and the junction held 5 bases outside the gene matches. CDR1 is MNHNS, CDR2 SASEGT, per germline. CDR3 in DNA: TGTGCCATATACGGGACTAGCGGCACAGATACGCAGTATTTT. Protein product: CAIYGTSGTDTQYF.

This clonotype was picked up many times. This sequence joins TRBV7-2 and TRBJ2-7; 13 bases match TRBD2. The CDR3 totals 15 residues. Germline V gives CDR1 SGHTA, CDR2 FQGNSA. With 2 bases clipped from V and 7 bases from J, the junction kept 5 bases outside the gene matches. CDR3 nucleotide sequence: TGTGCCAGCAGCTTATTTGGGACTAGCGGGGCTGAGCAGTACTTC. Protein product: CASSLFGTSGAEQYF.

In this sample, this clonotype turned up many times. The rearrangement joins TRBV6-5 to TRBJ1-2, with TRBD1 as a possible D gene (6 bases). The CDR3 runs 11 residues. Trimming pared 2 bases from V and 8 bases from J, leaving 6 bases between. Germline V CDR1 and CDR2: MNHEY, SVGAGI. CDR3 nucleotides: TGTGCCAGCAGTTACGGGACAGGCTACACCTTC. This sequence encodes CASSYGTGYTF.

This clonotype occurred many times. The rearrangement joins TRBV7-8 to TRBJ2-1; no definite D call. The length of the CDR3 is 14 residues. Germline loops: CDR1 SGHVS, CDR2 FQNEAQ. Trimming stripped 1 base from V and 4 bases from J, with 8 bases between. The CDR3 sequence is CASSLGIRYNEQFF. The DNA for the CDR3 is TGTGCCAGCAGCTTAGGCATTCGGTACAATGAGCAGTTCTTC.

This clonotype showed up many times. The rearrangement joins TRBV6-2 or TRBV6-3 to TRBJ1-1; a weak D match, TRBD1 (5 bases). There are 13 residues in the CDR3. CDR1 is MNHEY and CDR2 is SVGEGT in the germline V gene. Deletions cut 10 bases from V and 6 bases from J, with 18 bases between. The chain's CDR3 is CATWRGTVAEAFF. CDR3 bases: TGTGCCACCTGGAGGGGTACAGTCGCTGAAGCTTTCTTT.

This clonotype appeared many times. The CDR3, as DNA: TGTGCCAGCAGCTTAGACAGGGGGGGGCTCGAGCAGTACTTC. This gives the protein CASSLDRGGLEQYF. This chain links TRBV11-2 with TRBJ2-7, with D perhaps TRBD1 or TRBD2 (7 bases each). The germline gives CDR1 SGHAT, CDR2 FQNNGV. The CDR3 runs 14 residues. Deletions cut 0 bases from V and 6 bases from J, with 12 bases between.

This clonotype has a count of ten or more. The CDR3 protein is CASSPGLAGALYEQYF. The CDR3 DNA is TGTGCCAGCAGCCCGGGGCTAGCGGGGGCCCTCTACGAGCAGTACTTC. The genes are TRBV5-6 and TRBJ2-7; 10 nucleotides align to TRBD2. The CDR3 extends over 16 amino acids. V shed 4 bases, J shed 3 bases, and the junction held 10 bases outside the gene matches. CDR1 is SGHDT, CDR2 YYEEEE, per germline.

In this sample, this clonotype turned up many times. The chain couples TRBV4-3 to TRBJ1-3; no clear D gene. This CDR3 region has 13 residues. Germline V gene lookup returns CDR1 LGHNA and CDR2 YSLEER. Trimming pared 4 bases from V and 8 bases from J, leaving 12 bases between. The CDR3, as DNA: TGCGCCAGCAGCCCTTCTGTTGGGGACACCATATATTTT. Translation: CASSPSVGDTIYF.